These T cell receptor beta chains were read from a single sample in a study of T-cell memory formation after mild COVID-19. One entry per CDR3 protein results from TCRdb running MiXCR on the 5' RACE reads. The table records tens of thousands of distinct CDR3 sequences, around 12% of them present only once. The sequenced sample was PBMCs or a T cell subset sorted from them (not recorded which). The receptors come from a man younger than 35 who had mild COVID-19 (a few samples of this study predate the infection). Cell type and time point are not known. Both conserved end residues are part of each CDR3. A D gene is named only where the DNA matches it firmly. Part of the rows lack a size; the others show once, few, many or a class for expanded clones.

cdr3_nt: TGTGCCAGCAGCGTCAGCTACGAGCAGTACTTC
cdr3_aa: CASSVSYEQYF
d_call: -
v_call: TRBV7-9
clone_size: many
j_call: TRBJ2-7

cdr3_nt: TGCGCCAGCAGCCAAGTAGTCGCATCTAGCACAGATACGCAGTATTTT
cdr3_aa: CASSQVVASSTDTQYF
d_call: -
v_call: TRBV4-3
clone_size: -
j_call: TRBJ2-3

cdr3_nt: TGTGCCAGCAGCTTGGGAGGTGCGGGTCAAGAGACCCAGTACTTC
cdr3_aa: CASSLGGAGQETQYF
d_call: -
v_call: TRBV5-6
clone_size: few
j_call: TRBJ2-5

cdr3_nt: TGCGCCAGCAGCTTGCTGGAATCTGGGCAGGGAGATACGCAGTATTTT
cdr3_aa: CASSLLESGQGDTQYF
d_call: -
v_call: TRBV5-1
clone_size: many
j_call: TRBJ2-3

cdr3_nt: TGTGCCAGCTCACCACCCCGGGGGGTGAATGAGCAGTTCTTC
cdr3_aa: CASSPPRGVNEQFF
d_call: TRBD2
v_call: TRBV18
clone_size: -
j_call: TRBJ2-1

cdr3_nt: TGTGCCAGCAGTTCGTCGGACGTAGGGCAGTTCTTC
cdr3_aa: CASSSSDVGQFF
d_call: -
v_call: TRBV2
clone_size: many
j_call: TRBJ2-1

cdr3_nt: TGTGCCACCGAAGGGACTAGCGGGGGCCGGGAGACCCAGTACTTC
cdr3_aa: CATEGTSGGRETQYF
d_call: TRBD2
v_call: TRBV24-1
clone_size: -
j_call: TRBJ2-5

cdr3_nt: TGTGCCAGCAGCCGGGGGGGTGGCAATCAGCCCCAGCATTTT
cdr3_aa: CASSRGGGNQPQHF
d_call: -
v_call: TRBV7-2
clone_size: many
j_call: TRBJ1-5

cdr3_nt: TGTGCCAGCGGTAGGGGGGAAGGGGAGACCCAGTACTTC
cdr3_aa: CASGRGEGETQYF
d_call: -
v_call: TRBV12-3/TRBV12-4
clone_size: many
j_call: TRBJ2-5

cdr3_nt: TGTGCCAGCAGTTCCCTCCTTGGGACAGGGTTTGAAAAACTGTTTTTT
cdr3_aa: CASSSLLGTGFEKLFF
d_call: TRBD1
v_call: TRBV6-5
clone_size: -
j_call: TRBJ1-4

cdr3_nt: TGTGCCAGCAGTTACCGGGACAACTACGAGCAGTACTTC
cdr3_aa: CASSYRDNYEQYF
d_call: -
v_call: TRBV6-2/TRBV6-3
clone_size: many
j_call: TRBJ2-7

cdr3_nt: TGTGCCAGCAGCTTAAGGGTCGGGGAACCCCAAGAGACCCAGTACTTC
cdr3_aa: CASSLRVGEPQETQYF
d_call: -
v_call: TRBV7-2
clone_size: many
j_call: TRBJ2-5

cdr3_nt: TGTGCCAGCAGTCCCTCATTCTTAGACAGGGGGAATTCACCCCTCCACTTT
cdr3_aa: CASSPSFLDRGNSPLHF
d_call: TRBD1
v_call: TRBV12-3/TRBV12-4
clone_size: -
j_call: TRBJ1-6

cdr3_nt: TGTGCCTGGGATGAGGGTCGGACTGAAGCTTTCTTT
cdr3_aa: CAWDEGRTEAFF
d_call: -
v_call: TRBV30
clone_size: -
j_call: TRBJ1-1

cdr3_nt: TGTGCCATCATGGGGGTTGCAGATACGCAGTATTTT
cdr3_aa: CAIMGVADTQYF
d_call: -
v_call: TRBV10-3
clone_size: -
j_call: TRBJ2-3

cdr3_nt: TGTGCCAGCAGTTTGCGGGGAATTGGGAACGGCTACACCTTC
cdr3_aa: CASSLRGIGNGYTF
d_call: -
v_call: TRBV12-3/TRBV12-4
clone_size: -
j_call: TRBJ1-2

cdr3_nt: TGTGCCAGCCGAGGACAGGGAGGGACTAATTCACCCCTCCACTTT
cdr3_aa: CASRGQGGTNSPLHF
d_call: TRBD1
v_call: TRBV7-2
clone_size: -
j_call: TRBJ1-6

cdr3_nt: TGCAGCCCGGGGACCTGGGTCCCTGAAGCTTTCTTT
cdr3_aa: CSPGTWVPEAFF
d_call: -
v_call: TRBV20-1
clone_size: -
j_call: TRBJ1-1

cdr3_nt: TGTGCCAGCAGCCCCTCACAGGGTATCCCCTACAATGAGCAGTTCTTC
cdr3_aa: CASSPSQGIPYNEQFF
d_call: -
v_call: TRBV7-2
clone_size: many
j_call: TRBJ2-1

cdr3_nt: TGCGCCAGCAGCCTGGACCCACTGGGGGAGCAGTACTTC
cdr3_aa: CASSLDPLGEQYF
d_call: -
v_call: TRBV5-1
clone_size: many
j_call: TRBJ2-7

cdr3_nt: TGTGCCAGCTCCCAGGACGGAAATCAGCCCCAGCATTTT
cdr3_aa: CASSQDGNQPQHF
d_call: -
v_call: TRBV18
clone_size: -
j_call: TRBJ1-5

cdr3_nt: TGCAGCGTTGAGGGGGAACATGAGCAGTTCTTC
cdr3_aa: CSVEGEHEQFF
d_call: -
v_call: TRBV29-1
clone_size: -
j_call: TRBJ2-1

cdr3_nt: TGTGCCAGCAGCCTTCGGGGGGCGACTGAAGCTTTCTTT
cdr3_aa: CASSLRGATEAFF
d_call: -
v_call: TRBV12-3/TRBV12-4
clone_size: many
j_call: TRBJ1-1

cdr3_nt: TGTGCCAGCAGCTTAGCGGGGGGAGAAACTGGCTACACCTTC
cdr3_aa: CASSLAGGETGYTF
d_call: -
v_call: TRBV7-2
clone_size: -
j_call: TRBJ1-2

cdr3_nt: TGTGCCAGCAGCGGAGGGTATTCTTGGGAGCAGTACTTC
cdr3_aa: CASSGGYSWEQYF
d_call: -
v_call: TRBV12-3/TRBV12-4
clone_size: few
j_call: TRBJ2-7

cdr3_nt: TGTGCCAGCAGCCGGACGGTCTCCTACGAGCAGTACTTC
cdr3_aa: CASSRTVSYEQYF
d_call: -
v_call: TRBV7-2
clone_size: many
j_call: TRBJ2-7

cdr3_nt: TGTGCCAGCAGCCAAAGTGGTGATAGCAATCAGCCCCAGCATTTT
cdr3_aa: CASSQSGDSNQPQHF
d_call: -
v_call: TRBV3-1
clone_size: -
j_call: TRBJ1-5

cdr3_nt: TGTGCCAGCAGCCAAGCCGGGACAGTCGGCTACACCTTC
cdr3_aa: CASSQAGTVGYTF
d_call: TRBD1
v_call: TRBV4-2
clone_size: few
j_call: TRBJ1-2

cdr3_nt: TGCAGTGCTATGGAATCGCGGGACAATGAGCAGTTCTTC
cdr3_aa: CSAMESRDNEQFF
d_call: -
v_call: TRBV20-1
clone_size: many
j_call: TRBJ2-1

cdr3_nt: TGTGCCAGCGGGAGGACTTCTGGGGCCAACGTCCTGACTTTC
cdr3_aa: CASGRTSGANVLTF
d_call: -
v_call: TRBV6-5
clone_size: many
j_call: TRBJ2-6

cdr3_nt: TGTGCCAGCAGTTACAGGGGGACAGGTGGGCAGCCCCAGCATTTT
cdr3_aa: CASSYRGTGGQPQHF
d_call: TRBD1
v_call: TRBV6-5
clone_size: few
j_call: TRBJ1-5

cdr3_nt: TGTGCCAGCAGCTGGACCGGTATGAACACTGAAGCTTTCTTT
cdr3_aa: CASSWTGMNTEAFF
d_call: -
v_call: TRBV7-2
clone_size: -
j_call: TRBJ1-1

cdr3_nt: TGTGCCAGCAGCCGGGACACGGGGGAAAAACTGTTTTTT
cdr3_aa: CASSRDTGEKLFF
d_call: -
v_call: TRBV7-9
clone_size: few
j_call: TRBJ1-4

cdr3_nt: TGTGCCAGCAGCTTCGCAACCGGGGAGCTGTTTTTT
cdr3_aa: CASSFATGELFF
d_call: -
v_call: TRBV11-3
clone_size: few
j_call: TRBJ2-2

cdr3_nt: TGTGCCACCGGGGGGAGACAGGGAGAGACCCAGCACTTC
cdr3_aa: CATGGRQGETQHF
d_call: -
v_call: TRBV10-3
clone_size: -
j_call: TRBJ2-5

cdr3_nt: TGCGCCACCCGAATTGGGGCCTCGACAGATACGCAGTATTTT
cdr3_aa: CATRIGASTDTQYF
d_call: -
v_call: TRBV4-1
clone_size: few
j_call: TRBJ2-3

cdr3_nt: TGCAGTGCTAGAGAGGGGGGAAAAGGACAGGTCTATGGCTACACCTTC
cdr3_aa: CSAREGGKGQVYGYTF
d_call: TRBD1
v_call: TRBV20-1
clone_size: once
j_call: TRBJ1-2

cdr3_nt: TGTGCCAGCAGCGCCCAGAGTCGATCACCCCTCCACTTT
cdr3_aa: CASSAQSRSPLHF
d_call: -
v_call: TRBV9
clone_size: -
j_call: TRBJ1-6

cdr3_nt: TGTGCCAGCAGCTTGGACGGACGGGGCTACACCTTC
cdr3_aa: CASSLDGRGYTF
d_call: -
v_call: TRBV5-4
clone_size: -
j_call: TRBJ1-2

cdr3_nt: TGTGCCAGCAGTTTAAAATTCTCGGGGACATACACTGAAGCTTTCTTT
cdr3_aa: CASSLKFSGTYTEAFF
d_call: -
v_call: TRBV12-3/TRBV12-4
clone_size: -
j_call: TRBJ1-1

cdr3_nt: TGCAGTGCTAGAATTACAGTCCAAGAAAAACTGTTTTTT
cdr3_aa: CSARITVQEKLFF
d_call: -
v_call: TRBV20-1
clone_size: many
j_call: TRBJ1-4

cdr3_nt: TGTGCCAGCAGCCTCGACGGGCGGGGAGAAGCTTTCTTT
cdr3_aa: CASSLDGRGEAFF
d_call: -
v_call: TRBV28
clone_size: -
j_call: TRBJ1-1

cdr3_nt: TGTGCCAGCAGCCGGTCCCCGGGGGGGCAAGATACGCAGTATTTT
cdr3_aa: CASSRSPGGQDTQYF
d_call: TRBD2
v_call: TRBV3-1
clone_size: few
j_call: TRBJ2-3

cdr3_nt: TGCAGTGCTGGGCGAAACGGGGGGGCGTTTACCGGGGAGCTGTTTTTT
cdr3_aa: CSAGRNGGAFTGELFF
d_call: TRBD2
v_call: TRBV20-1
clone_size: many
j_call: TRBJ2-2

cdr3_nt: TGTGCCAGCAGAAAGGACACTGAAGCTTTCTTT
cdr3_aa: CASRKDTEAFF
d_call: -
v_call: TRBV7-9
clone_size: -
j_call: TRBJ1-1

cdr3_nt: TGTGCTAGCAGCTTAGGGCAAAGTGGGGCCAACGTCCTGACTTTC
cdr3_aa: CASSLGQSGANVLTF
d_call: -
v_call: TRBV7-7
clone_size: few
j_call: TRBJ2-6

cdr3_nt: TGTGCCAGCAGCCGGGGAGGGGAGCCCCAGCATTTT
cdr3_aa: CASSRGGEPQHF
d_call: -
v_call: TRBV3-1
clone_size: -
j_call: TRBJ1-5

cdr3_nt: TGTGCCAGCAGCGTAGACGGATCCCAAGAGACCCAGTACTTC
cdr3_aa: CASSVDGSQETQYF
d_call: -
v_call: TRBV9
clone_size: many
j_call: TRBJ2-5

cdr3_nt: TGTGCCAGCAGCTCCAGCGGACAGTTTGGAAACACCATATATTTT
cdr3_aa: CASSSSGQFGNTIYF
d_call: -
v_call: TRBV7-3
clone_size: few
j_call: TRBJ1-3

cdr3_nt: TGTGCCAGCAGCACTAGCGGGGAGAATGAGCAGTTCTTC
cdr3_aa: CASSTSGENEQFF
d_call: TRBD2
v_call: TRBV11-2
clone_size: many
j_call: TRBJ2-1

cdr3_nt: TGCAGTGCTAGTACGGGGTTGGTGTGGGAGACCCAGTACTTC
cdr3_aa: CSASTGLVWETQYF
d_call: -
v_call: TRBV20-1
clone_size: many
j_call: TRBJ2-5

cdr3_nt: TGCGCCAGTCAGACTAGCGGCTCCTACAATGAGCAGTTCTTC
cdr3_aa: CASQTSGSYNEQFF
d_call: TRBD2
v_call: TRBV5-1
clone_size: many
j_call: TRBJ2-1

cdr3_nt: TGCAGTGCTACCCAGACCTGGGGCTCCTACAATGAGCAGTTCTTC
cdr3_aa: CSATQTWGSYNEQFF
d_call: -
v_call: TRBV20-1
clone_size: -
j_call: TRBJ2-1

cdr3_nt: TGCAGTGCTTTGTGGGGGGGGGCTTACAATGAGCAGTTCTTC
cdr3_aa: CSALWGGAYNEQFF
d_call: -
v_call: TRBV20-1
clone_size: few
j_call: TRBJ2-1

cdr3_nt: TGTGCCAGCAGTTTCTCAGGGGAAGAGACCCAGTACTTC
cdr3_aa: CASSFSGEETQYF
d_call: -
v_call: TRBV5-1
clone_size: many
j_call: TRBJ2-5

cdr3_nt: TGCGCCAGCAGCCAAGAGGTAGCGGGGGGTTACAATGAGCAGTTCTTC
cdr3_aa: CASSQEVAGGYNEQFF
d_call: TRBD2
v_call: TRBV4-3
clone_size: few
j_call: TRBJ2-1

cdr3_nt: TGTGCCAGCAGCCTTCCCACCTACGAGCAGTACTTC
cdr3_aa: CASSLPTYEQYF
d_call: -
v_call: TRBV7-2
clone_size: -
j_call: TRBJ2-7